This note documents a single TCR beta chain sequence. Antigen unknown. This sample is part of a study of cytomegalovirus exposure and HLA in healthy donors. Points from the study as a whole: Rarity held for most TCR sequences, but there were some public TCRs that occurred in many donors.

Produced via immunoSEQ multiplex PCR; TCRdb's table is partial and in-frame only. This sample has approximately 300,000 clones, with more than 80% found just once. This CDR3 spans 16 amino acids. Germline CDR1 is LGHNT and CDR2 is FRNRAP. V shed 5 bases and J 3 bases; nucleotides not matched to a gene: 7. This receptor was taken from a woman younger than 30 in good health and CMV-seronegative. The V and J genes are TRBV12-5 and TRBJ2-2; 9 nucleotides align to TRBD1. Specimen: PBMCs. CDR3 in amino acids: CASGPGQGSYTGELFF. The CDR3 coding sequence is TGTGCTAGTGGTCCAGGACAGGGGTCATACACCGGGGAGCTGTTTTTT. Full variable domain (missing parts from reference TRBV12-5 and TRBJ2-2): DARVTQTPRHKVTEMGQEVTMRCQPILGHNTVFWYRQTMMQGLELLAYFRNRAPLDDSGMPKDRFSAEMPDATLATLKIQPSEPRDSAVYFCASGPGQGSYTGELFFGEGSRLTVL.